One and the same sample provided the 27 T cell receptor beta chains below, sequenced in a study of blood T cells in healthy people across ages. Using a J-beta primer mix together with a sample-barcoded 5' primer, a second PCR was run for about 6 to 12 cycles. TCRdb passed the 5' RACE reads through MiXCR, listing each CDR3 protein once. The data show approximately 1,000,000 distinct CDR3 sequences, 35% to 45% seen once. Sequencing input: blood. The receptors originated from a man aged 18 to 30 in good health.

V gene TRBV12-3 or TRBV12-4 combines with J gene TRBJ1-3; no reliable D call. V was shortened by 3 bases and J by 2 bases, with 14 bases between the two germline ends. The CDR3 has 16 residues. CDR3 protein: CASSFKGLVAGNTIYF. The CDR3 nucleotides read TGTGCCAGCAGTTTCAAGGGCTTGGTGGCTGGAAACACCATATATTTT.

This clonotype has a handful of counts. V usage is TRBV20-1 and J usage is TRBJ2-6; TRBD2 might be the D (6 bases). V was pared by 2 bases and J by 1 base, with 15 bases between. This CDR3 comprises 17 residues. Germline assignment: CDR1 DFQATT and CDR2 SNEGSKA (reference sequence). CDR3 sequence reads: CSARLGGLWSGANVLTF. The CDR3 DNA follows: TGCAGTGCTAGATTGGGGGGACTTTGGTCTGGGGCCAACGTCCTGACTTTC.

The rearrangement uses TRBV20-1 and TRBJ1-1; D call uncertain. V gave up 2 bases and J gave up 1 base, with 8 bases separating them. The CDR3 sequence is 13 residues long. The germline V gene has CDR1 DFQATT and CDR2 SNEGSKA (reference sequence). The CDR3 DNA reads as TGCAGTGCTAGATTAGTAGCGAACACTGAAGCTTTCTTT. This encodes CSARLVANTEAFF.

The chain joins TRBV12-3 or TRBV12-4 to TRBJ1-1; a weak D match, TRBD1 (6 bases). Trimming took off 7 bases at V and 1 base at J, with 13 bases between the two ends. The CDR3 runs to 14 residues. CDR3 bases: TGTGCCAGCACTCACCGGACAGAGAACACTGAAGCTTTCTTT. Residues: CASTHRTENTEAFF.

This clonotype was detected a few times. CDR3 sequence: CASSRADTYYGYTF. CDR3 bases: TGTGCCAGCAGCCGCGCGGACACCTACTATGGCTACACCTTC. The J gene is TRBJ1-2, the V gene TRBV12-3 or TRBV12-4; D is perhaps TRBD1 (5 bases). Deletions cut 6 bases from V and 3 bases from J, with 14 bases between. The length of the CDR3 is 14 residues.

The rearrangement joins TRBV6-6 to TRBJ1-1; possible D gene TRBD1, 5 bases. Trimming stripped 10 bases from V and 6 bases from J, with 15 bases between. This CDR3 has 12 residues. CDR1 and CDR2 (germline): MNHNY, SVGAGI (reference sequence). CDR3 amino acids: CATLGGEAEAFF. CDR3 bases: TGTGCCACCCTGGGGGGTGAAGCTGAAGCTTTCTTT.

This clonotype has only a few counts. The junction departs from germline at one end; a sequencing error may be responsible. This chain uses TRBV18 with TRBJ2-1, with D hard to call. This CDR3 is 15 amino acids long. Germline V CDR1 and CDR2: KGHSH, LQKENI. The CDR3 bases are TGTGCCAGCTTACCCGGACCTGGGATTCTCAATGAGCGGTTCTTC. This gives the protein CASLPGPGILNERFF. The variable domain in full, with the rest retrieved from reference TRBV18 and TRBJ2-1, is NAGVMQNPRHLVRRRGQEARLRCSPMKGHSHVYWYRQLPEEGLKFMVYLQKENIIDESGMPKERFSAEFPKEGPSILRIQQVVRGDSAAYFCASLPGPGILNERFFGPGTRLTVL.

V and J are TRBV6-2 or TRBV6-3 and TRBJ2-7, with D uncertain. CDR1 and CDR2 from the germline V gene are MNHEY and SVGEGT. The ends were cut back, 5 bases at V and 6 bases at J, with 20 bases in the middle. The length of the CDR3 is 15 residues. The CDR3 protein is CASSHREPYTSEQYF. The CDR3 DNA sequence: TGTGCCAGCAGTCATAGAGAACCCTATACGAGCGAGCAGTACTTC.

The chain joins TRBV21-1 to TRBJ1-6. TRBV21-1 is tagged as a pseudogene. The CDR3 covers 15 residues. The CDR3 DNA sequence: TGTGCCAGCAGCTCCCCGGGAGGGTCCGATTCACCCCTCCACTTT. This gives the protein CASSSPGGSDSPLHF.

The table lists this clonotype with a count of one. The chain uses TRBV10-3 and TRBJ2-5, with D uncertain. Germline assignment: CDR1 ENHRY and CDR2 SYGVKD. The V and J ends lost 3 bases and 11 bases respectively, with 16 bases between them. The CDR3 covers 13 residues. CDR3 nucleotides: TGTGCCATCAGTGATGGGCAGTTGAATGAGCAGTACTTC. This encodes CAISDGQLNEQYF.

This clonotype was recorded a few times. V usage is TRBV11-1 and J usage is TRBJ1-2, with D tentatively TRBD1 (6 bases). The CDR3 consists of 13 residues. The germline CDR1 and CDR2 sequences are SGHAT and FQDESV (reference sequence). V lost 7 bases to trimming and J lost 4 bases, with 13 bases between them. The CDR3 nucleotides are TGTGCCAGCACGGGGGCGCGGAGCTATGGCTACACCTTC. Translation: CASTGARSYGYTF. Complete variable domain (other parts from reference TRBV11-1 and TRBJ1-2): EAEVAQSPRYKITEKSQAVAFWCDPISGHATLYWYRQILGQGPELLVQFQDESVVDDSQLPKDRFSAERLKGVDSTLKIQPAELGDSAMYLCASTGARSYGYTFGSGTRLTVV.

The table lists this clonotype with a few counts. CDR3 in amino acids: CSASLAGGRDTQYF. CDR3 DNA sequence: TGCAGTGCTTCCCTAGCGGGGGGGCGAGATACGCAGTATTTT. V and J are TRBV20-1 and TRBJ2-3; 12 bases match TRBD2. The CDR3 has 14 amino acids. The junction had 5 bases not matched to a gene; V was cut back by 5 bases and J by 5 bases. Germline CDR1 reads DFQATT; CDR2 reads SNEGSKA (reference sequence).

The CDR3 bases are TGCAGTGCTATCTTAGCGGGGGGCACAGATACGCAGTATTTT. Its translation: CSAILAGGTDTQYF. The chain employs TRBV20-1 and TRBJ2-3, with 9 bases aligning to TRBD2. The CDR3 sequence is 14 residues long. V was pared by 4 bases and J by 1 base, with 3 bases of the junction left unmatched. The germline V gene encodes CDR1 DFQATT and CDR2 SNEGSKA (reference sequence).

The gene calls are TRBV20-1 and TRBJ2-5; 12 nucleotides match TRBD2. CDR1 is DFQATT and CDR2 is SNEGSKA in the germline V gene (reference sequence). V gave up 0 bases and J gave up 9 bases; unmatched junction bases: 11. The CDR3 contains 16 residues. CDR3 region: CSARDGASGGATPQYF. CDR3 DNA sequence: TGCAGTGCTAGAGACGGGGCTAGCGGGGGGGCCACGCCCCAGTACTTC.

This chain joins TRBV5-1 and TRBJ2-1, with D maybe TRBD1 (7 bases). CDR3 size: 17 residues. CDR1 SGHRS and CDR2 YFSETQ come from the germline V gene. The V end was cut by 2 bases, the J end by 8 bases, with 23 bases between. CDR3 residues: CASSFDSPGVGTDEQFF. Written as DNA, the CDR3 is TGCGCCAGCAGCTTCGACTCTCCGGGAGTCGGGACAGATGAGCAGTTCTTC.

Only one count was recorded for this clonotype. V usage is TRBV20-1 and J usage is TRBJ1-2; 10 bases fit TRBD1. The germline V gene encodes CDR1 DFQATT and CDR2 SNEGSKA (reference sequence). The length of the CDR3 is 16 residues. V lost 3 bases, J lost 4 bases, and 11 bases stayed unmatched. DNA for the CDR3: TGCAGTGCTAGCGGACAGGGGGTTGATAAGGGCTATGGCTACACCTTC. Encoded protein: CSASGQGVDKGYGYTF.

Only a few counts were recorded for this clonotype. The CDR3 region is CASSGHHNEQYF. The DNA for the CDR3 is TGTGCCAGCAGTGGCCATCACAATGAGCAGTACTTC. The chain combines TRBV27 with TRBJ2-7; D is ambiguous. The germline V gene has CDR1 MNHEY and CDR2 SMNVEV (reference sequence). The CDR3 is 12 amino acids. V gave up 5 bases and J gave up 7 bases, with 12 bases separating them.

This clonotype showed up just a few times. CDR3 DNA sequence: TGCGCCAGCAAAGGGACAGGGAACAATGAGCAGTTCTTC. This codes for CASKGTGNNEQFF. The genes are TRBV5-1 and TRBJ2-1; 9 bases are a match to TRBD1. The CDR3 is 13 residues long. Germline CDR1 reads SGHRS; CDR2 reads YFSETQ. V lost 6 bases to trimming and J lost 5 bases; unmatched junction nucleotides: 3.

The rearrangement uses TRBV2 and TRBJ2-7, with a weak D call TRBD2 (7 bases). The CDR3 is 15 amino acids. V was pared by 10 bases and J by 7 bases, with 26 bases between. Germline V gene sequence: CDR1 SNHLY, CDR2 FYNNEI. For the CDR3, the DNA is TGTGCCACCAAGAGGGGGATGGGGGGGCACAATGAGCAGTACTTC. Protein product: CATKRGMGGHNEQYF.

This clonotype has at least ten counts. V is TRBV6-4 and J is TRBJ2-1; weak D call: TRBD1 (6 bases). CDR3 length: 15 amino acids. Per germline, CDR1 MRHNA and CDR2 SNTAGT. With 3 bases removed from V and 4 bases from J, the gap between germline ends came to 13 bases. The CDR3, as DNA: TGTGCCAGCAGTGAGAAGGGGGATTCTTACAATGAGCAGTTCTTC. Its protein is CASSEKGDSYNEQFF.

This clonotype was counted at least ten times. The V call is TRBV20-1, the J call TRBJ2-4; maybe TRBD1 (5 bases). This CDR3 has 13 residues. Trimming stripped 0 bases from V and 8 bases from J, with 11 bases between. The germline V gene has CDR1 DFQATT and CDR2 SNEGSKA (reference sequence). DNA of the CDR3: TGCAGTGCTAGAGACAGGGTAATGGACATTCAGTACTTC. Its translation is CSARDRVMDIQYF.

This clonotype was counted only a few times. This chain uses TRBV10-3 with TRBJ1-2; 10 nucleotides line up with TRBD1. V trimming: 6 bases; J trimming: 4 bases; junction bases outside the gene matches: 14. The CDR3 runs 17 residues. CDR1 and CDR2 from the germline V gene are ENHRY and SYGVKD. The CDR3 sequence: CAIRTGTGVQDGYGYTF. In nucleotides, the CDR3 is TGTGCCATCAGAACCGGGACAGGGGTCCAAGATGGCTATGGCTACACCTTC.

This clonotype was observed at least ten times. This chain's CDR3 is CSVLRGGYGYTF. The CDR3 region has the DNA TGCAGCGTCCTCCGAGGTGGCTATGGCTACACCTTC. The chain combines TRBV29-1 with TRBJ1-2; D gene unclear. CDR1 SQVTM and CDR2 ANQGSEA come from the germline V gene. Trimming removed 6 bases from V and 4 bases from J, with 12 bases in between. The length of the CDR3 is 12 residues.

This clonotype has at least ten counts. The rearrangement uses TRBV29-1 and TRBJ2-1; 7 bases match TRBD1. V was pared by 3 bases and J by 4 bases, with 9 bases of the junction left unmatched. CDR1 is SQVTM, CDR2 ANQGSEA, per germline. The CDR3 consists of 15 residues. CDR3 nucleotides: TGCAGCGTTGAGACCCCTGGGACAGCATACAATGAGCAGTTCTTC. Translated, it gives CSVETPGTAYNEQFF.

The table lists this clonotype with a few counts. The chain is built from TRBV20-1 and TRBJ2-1; D is tentatively TRBD1 or TRBD2 (5 bases each). V lost 3 bases to trimming and J lost 7 bases, with 10 bases between them. CDR3 size: 12 residues. The V gene's germline CDR1 is DFQATT and CDR2 SNEGSKA (reference sequence). DNA of the CDR3: TGCAGTGCTAGGTCCAGGGAGAATGAGCAGTTCTTC. Translation: CSARSRENEQFF.

In this sample, this clonotype turned up a few times. V and J are TRBV6-4 and TRBJ2-1; D call uncertain. Deletions cut 8 bases from V and 6 bases from J, with 29 bases between. CDR1 and CDR2 (germline): MRHNA, SNTAGT. This CDR3 is built from 18 residues. The CDR3 DNA is TGTGCCAGCTCTAGGATCCCGACGTTGAATATGGGTAGCAATGAGCAGTTCTTC. This gives the protein CASSRIPTLNMGSNEQFF.

This clonotype was seen a few times. The rearrangement joins TRBV20-1 to TRBJ2-3; D unclear. V lost 3 bases, J lost 7 bases, and 20 bases lay in between. Per the germline V gene, CDR1 is DFQATT and CDR2 is SNEGSKA (reference sequence). The CDR3 is 15 residues long. CDR3 residues: CSASNNLSPDNTQYF. As DNA, the CDR3 is TGCAGTGCTAGTAATAACCTTTCGCCCGACAATACGCAGTATTTT.